One sample yielded the 19 T cell receptor beta chains listed below, sequenced in a study of CD8+CD57+ T cells in acquired aplastic anemia. Patients included in sequencing had previously demonstrated CD8+CD57+ cell expansion by flow cytometry. TCR beta VDJ and CDR3 profiling used genomic DNA as template. From the reads, TCRdb called clonotypes with MiXCR, one entry per CDR3 protein. The sample has roughly 250,000 distinct CDR3 sequences, approximately 45% seen once; the top ten hold 7.8%. Sequenced material: sorted CD4+, CD8+, or CD8+CD57+ T cells (not recorded which) from PBMCs. The receptors originated from a human donor with aplastic anemia.

This clonotype was observed a handful of times. The chain combines TRBV6-4 with TRBJ1-6, with D possibly TRBD1 on 5 matching bases. V lost 4 bases and J 7 bases, leaving 11 bases between the germline ends. The germline CDR1 and CDR2 sequences are MRHNA and SNTAGT. The CDR3 has 14 amino acids. The CDR3 nucleotides are TGTGCCAGCAGTGCTTCAGGGTTGAATTCACCCCTCCACTTT. This codes for CASSASGLNSPLHF.

The CDR3 nucleotides are TGTGCCAGCAGCGATGGGACTAGCGGACCCTACGAGCAGTACTTC. It encodes CASSDGTSGPYEQYF. The rearrangement uses TRBV9 and TRBJ2-7; 11 positions match TRBD2. J was trimmed by 2 bases and V by 3 bases; bases with no gene match: 4. Germline V gives CDR1 SGDLS, CDR2 YYNGEE. The CDR3 totals 15 residues.

The count of this clonotype is one. V and J are TRBV6-5 and TRBJ1-6, with D possibly matching TRBD1 (5 bases). Germline CDR1 reads MNHEY; CDR2 reads SVGAGI. V gave up 10 bases and J gave up 15 bases, with 22 bases separating them. The CDR3 is 13 residues long. CDR3 bases: TGTGCCATACGGACTAGCGGGACTTACTACCTCCACTTT. Translated, it gives CAIRTSGTYYLHF.

The sample holds many counts of this clonotype. This chain connects TRBV9 to TRBJ2-5, with a weak D call TRBD2 (5 bases). The V end was cut by 3 bases, the J end by 5 bases, with 5 bases between. The CDR3 runs to 11 residues. Germline V CDR1 and CDR2: SGDLS, YYNGEE. The CDR3 DNA sequence: TGTGCCAGCAGCGCGGGGGAGACCCAGTACTTC. Amino acid sequence: CASSAGETQYF.

This clonotype was picked up a small number of times. The V gene is TRBV7-2, the J gene TRBJ2-3; D may be TRBD1 or TRBD2 (5 bases each). CDR3 length: 14 amino acids. V lost 3 bases and J 2 bases, leaving 9 bases between the germline ends. Germline CDR1 is SGHTA and CDR2 is FQGNSA. As DNA, the CDR3 is TGTGCCAGCAGCTTGAGGGGAACCACAGATACGCAGTATTTT. Residues: CASSLRGTTDTQYF.

The rearrangement uses TRBV6-5 and TRBJ2-1; no reliable D call. The CDR3 spans 16 residues. Germline V CDR1 and CDR2: MNHEY, SVGAGI. Deletions cut 0 bases from V and 1 base from J, with 10 bases between. CDR3 nucleotides: TGTGCCAGCAGTTACTCGGGGTCAACTTCCTACAATGAGCAGTTCTTC. Its protein is CASSYSGSTSYNEQFF.

Concerning this clonotype: At one end, the junction sequence differs from germline, possibly due to a read error. The chain joins TRBV24-1 to TRBJ2-7; D assignment may be TRBD1 or TRBD2 (5 bases each). CDR3 length: 14 amino acids. CDR1 is KGHDR and CDR2 is SFDVKD in the germline V gene. The CDR3 region is CAASDNRDAYEQYF. Here the CDR3 DNA reads TGTGCCGCCAGTGATAACCGGGACGCCTACGAGCAGTACTTC.

This clonotype appeared a few times. V usage is TRBV30 and J usage is TRBJ1-2; D is undetermined. CDR3 length: 13 amino acids. Germline-derived CDR1 and CDR2 are GTSNPN and SVGIG (reference sequence). Deletions cut 0 bases from V and 8 bases from J, with 13 bases between. The CDR3 sequence is CAWSVLAGSGYTF. The CDR3 DNA is TGTGCCTGGAGTGTACTCGCGGGGAGCGGCTACACCTTC.

At least ten counts were recorded for this clonotype. The rearrangement links TRBV20-1 to TRBJ2-1; tentatively, D is TRBD2 (5 bases). The CDR3 has 13 amino acids. V gave up 3 bases and J gave up 9 bases, with 15 bases separating them. In germline, CDR1 is DFQATT, CDR2 SNEGSKA (reference sequence). CDR3 nucleotide sequence: TGCAGTGCTAGCCAGACTAATCCCACTGAGCAGTTCTTC. Translated: CSASQTNPTEQFF.

This clonotype was seen ten or more times. The CDR3 nucleotides read TGTGCCAGCAGCGCCCAGGGGTCAAACACAGATACGCAGTATTTT. Translated, it gives CASSAQGSNTDTQYF. The rearrangement links TRBV7-9 to TRBJ2-3, with D perhaps TRBD1 (6 bases). Germline CDR1 is SEHNR and CDR2 is FQNEAQ (reference sequence). The ends were cut back, 5 bases at V and 2 bases at J, with 14 bases in the middle. This CDR3 has 15 amino acids.

This clonotype was picked up many times. The chain has TRBV29-1 and TRBJ2-5; 7 nucleotides align to TRBD2. Trimming cost V 3 bases and J 3 bases; bases outside gene matches: 10. Germline values: CDR1 SQVTM, CDR2 ANQGSEA. The CDR3 runs to 15 residues. CDR3 region: CSVDRGDYLKETQYF. The CDR3 DNA follows: TGCAGCGTTGATCGCGGGGACTACCTAAAAGAGACCCAGTACTTC. Looking up the rest from reference TRBV29-1 and TRBJ2-5 gives the full variable domain: SAVISQKPSRDICQRGTSLTIQCQVDSQVTMMFWYRQQPGQSLTLIATANQGSEATYESGFVIDKFPISRPNLTFSTLTVSNMSPEDSSIYLCSVDRGDYLKETQYFGPGTRLLVL.

For this clonotype: A much larger clone differs by one base, so this may be a read error. The chain couples TRBV7-9 to TRBJ1-3, with D uncertain. This CDR3 is built from 21 residues. Germline CDR1 reads SEHNR; CDR2 reads FQNEAQ (reference sequence). CDR3 sequence: CASSPYPHGQASPSSGDTIYF. The CDR3, as DNA: TGTGCCAGCAGCCCTTACCCCCACGGTCAGGCAAGTCCAAGCTCTGGAGACACCATATATTTT.

The CDR3 here is CASSTGLAGFEQYF. The CDR3 DNA follows: TGTGCCAGCAGCACAGGACTAGCGGGCTTCGAGCAGTACTTC. This rearrangement joins TRBV9 to TRBJ2-7; TRBD2 matches at 11 bases. V trimming: 4 bases; J trimming: 6 bases; junction bases outside the gene matches: 6. Germline assignment: CDR1 SGDLS and CDR2 YYNGEE. The CDR3 is made up of 14 amino acids.

As for this clonotype: The CDR3 ends on some other residue instead of the conserved phenylalanine or tryptophan, so this is likely a read error. J is TRBJ1-5 and V is TRBV2; D is undetermined. The V gene's germline CDR1 is SNHLY and CDR2 FYNNEI. V shed 3 bases and J shed 0 bases, with 0 bases lying between them. The CDR3 runs to 12 residues. The CDR3 region has the DNA TGTGCCAGCAGTGATAGCAATCAGCCCCAGCATCTT. It translates to CASSDSNQPQHL.

Relative to its sample, this clonotype is medium-sized (0.01 to 0.1%). This chain links TRBV15 with TRBJ2-7; 8 bases match TRBD1. The germline gives CDR1 LNHNV, CDR2 YYDKDF (reference sequence). The CDR3 extends over 12 amino acids. J lost 3 bases, V lost 5 bases, and 0 bases had no gene match. CDR3 in amino acids: CATSGQGYEQYF. DNA of the CDR3: TGTGCCACCAGCGGACAGGGCTACGAGCAGTACTTC.

As concerns this clonotype: Being one base from a much bigger clone, this may be a read error. The chain joins TRBV9 to TRBJ1-1, with D uncertain. V lost 4 bases, J lost 3 bases, and 16 bases lay in between. The germline gives CDR1 SGDLS, CDR2 YYNGEE. This CDR3 has 15 residues. The CDR3 is CASSRDQNWDTEAFF. CDR3 sequence (DNA): TGTGCCAGCAGCAGAGACCAAAACTGGGACACTGAAGCTTTCTTT.

In this sample, this clonotype turned up a few times. This sequence joins TRBV28 and TRBJ1-4, with D perhaps matching TRBD1 (5 bases). Trimming stripped 6 bases from V and 15 bases from J, with 14 bases between. The germline gives CDR1 MDHEN, CDR2 SYDVKM. The CDR3 covers 11 residues. The CDR3 region is CASSLGTGVFF. The CDR3 DNA is TGTGCCAGCAGCCTCGGGACGGGGGTGTTTTTT.

The V call is TRBV7-2, the J call TRBJ2-7; 9 bases agree with TRBD2. V was pared by 3 bases and J by 6 bases, with 9 bases of the junction left unmatched. The CDR3 runs 15 residues. CDR1 is SGHTA, CDR2 FQGNSA, per germline. For the CDR3, the DNA is TGTGCCAGCAGCTTGGGCGGGAGGGGTTTCGGCGAGCAGTACTTC. The encoded protein is CASSLGGRGFGEQYF.

Here the CDR3 reads CAWSGGRGAYEQYF. CDR3 coding DNA: TGTGCCTGGAGCGGGGGCAGGGGGGCCTACGAGCAGTACTTC. This chain joins TRBV30 and TRBJ2-7; D might be TRBD1 (7 bases). The CDR3 has 14 amino acids. In germline, CDR1 is GTSNPN, CDR2 SVGIG (reference sequence). Deletions cut 3 bases from V and 2 bases from J, with 14 bases between.